Below, one T cell receptor (beta chain) is given with its context. The table came from immunoSEQ multiplex PCR; TCRdb's copy has only in-frame clones and leaves some out. The sample lists some 2,000,000 clones, approximately 96% occurring once. CD45RA+ naive and CD45RA-negative memory subsets were separated from CD4+ cells. Trimming took 11 bases from V and 0 from J; bases not matched to a gene: 7. CDR1 and CDR2 from the germline V gene are MDHEN and SYDVKM. The CDR3 totals 13 residues. These data originate in a study of shared clonotypes between healthy human individuals. V gene TRBV28 combines with J gene TRBJ2-7; 7 bases match TRBD2. The material sequenced was naive CD4+ T cells sorted from blood. The subset here: CD45RA+ positively selected. The TCR was taken from a young man in good health. The CDR3 DNA follows: TGTGCCGCTGGGACTACAGACTCCTACGAGCAGTACTTC. Its translation is CAAGTTDSYEQYF.